This T cell receptor (beta chain) appears in the sequencing data of a study of T cell changes during pregnancy in multiple sclerosis. CDR1 and CDR2 from the germline V gene are SGHNT and YYREEE (reference sequence). V lost 3 bases to trimming and J lost 8 bases; unmatched junction nucleotides: 3. The CDR3 totals 15 residues. The assay was immunoSEQ multiplex PCR, and TCRdb's table has in-frame clones only and misses some. Of about 22,000 clones listed, approximately 87% are singletons. The source was CD8+ T cells from peripheral blood mononuclear cells, collected before pregnancy. The sequence was obtained from a female donor with multiple sclerosis, enrolled in a pregnancy study. This chain links TRBV5-4 with TRBJ2-1; 15 bases are a match to TRBD2. CDR3 sequence: CASSSGLAGGYEQFF. The CDR3 coding sequence is TGTGCCAGCAGCTCCGGACTAGCGGGGGGGTATGAGCAGTTCTTC.